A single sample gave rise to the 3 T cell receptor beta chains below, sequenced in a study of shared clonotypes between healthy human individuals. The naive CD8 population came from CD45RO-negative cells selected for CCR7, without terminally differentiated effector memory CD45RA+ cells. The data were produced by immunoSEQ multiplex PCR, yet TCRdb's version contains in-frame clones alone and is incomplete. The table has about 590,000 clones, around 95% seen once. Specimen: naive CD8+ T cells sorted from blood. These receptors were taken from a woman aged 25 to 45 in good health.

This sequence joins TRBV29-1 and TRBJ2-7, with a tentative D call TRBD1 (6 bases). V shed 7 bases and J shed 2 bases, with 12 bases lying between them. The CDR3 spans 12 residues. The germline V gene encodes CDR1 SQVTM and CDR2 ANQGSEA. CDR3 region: CSAARGAYEQYF. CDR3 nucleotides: TGCAGCGCGGCCAGGGGAGCCTACGAGCAGTACTTC.

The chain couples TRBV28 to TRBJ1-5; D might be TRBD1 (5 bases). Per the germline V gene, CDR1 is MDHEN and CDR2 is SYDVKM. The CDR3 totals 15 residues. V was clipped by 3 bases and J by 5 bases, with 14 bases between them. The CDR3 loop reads CASSFVWEGDQPQHF. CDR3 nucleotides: TGTGCCAGCAGTTTCGTCTGGGAAGGGGATCAGCCCCAGCATTTT.

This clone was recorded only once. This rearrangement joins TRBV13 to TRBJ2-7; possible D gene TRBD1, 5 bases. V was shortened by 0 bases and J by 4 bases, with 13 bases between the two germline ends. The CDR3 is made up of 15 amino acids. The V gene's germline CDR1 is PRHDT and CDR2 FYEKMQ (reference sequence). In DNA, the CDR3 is TGTGCCAGCAGCTTAGGATCGGACACCCCATACGAGCAGTACTTC. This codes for CASSLGSDTPYEQYF.